This T cell receptor beta chain originates from a study of immune evolution from preneoplasia to lung adenocarcinoma. Study outcomes and limitations: Top clone frequencies peaked in normal lung, apparently declining through invasive adenocarcinoma.

Sequencing was performed with immunoSEQ multiplex PCR; in TCRdb, only in-frame clones are kept and a portion is missing. The data hold roughly 6,700 clones, with 65% to 85% observed a single time. CDR3 size: 15 residues. The V end lost 7 bases, the J end lost 6 bases, and 18 bases lay between the germline ends. Germline-derived CDR1 and CDR2 are MDHEN and SYDVKM. Note on this clone: Its antigen remains unknown.

Histologic diagnosis was independently verified by two lung pathologists. After pathologic assessment, macro-dissection selected premalignant or tumor cells for extraction. Material: FFPE minimally invasive lung adenocarcinoma tissue. This receptor was identified in a person aged 65-85 years with lung adenocarcinoma. V gene TRBV28 combines with J gene TRBJ2-2; D might be TRBD2 (6 bases). The CDR3 region has the DNA TGTGCCAGCAAGCGGGTGGACCGGGTGGCCGGGGAGCTGTTTTTT. It encodes CASKRVDRVAGELFF.